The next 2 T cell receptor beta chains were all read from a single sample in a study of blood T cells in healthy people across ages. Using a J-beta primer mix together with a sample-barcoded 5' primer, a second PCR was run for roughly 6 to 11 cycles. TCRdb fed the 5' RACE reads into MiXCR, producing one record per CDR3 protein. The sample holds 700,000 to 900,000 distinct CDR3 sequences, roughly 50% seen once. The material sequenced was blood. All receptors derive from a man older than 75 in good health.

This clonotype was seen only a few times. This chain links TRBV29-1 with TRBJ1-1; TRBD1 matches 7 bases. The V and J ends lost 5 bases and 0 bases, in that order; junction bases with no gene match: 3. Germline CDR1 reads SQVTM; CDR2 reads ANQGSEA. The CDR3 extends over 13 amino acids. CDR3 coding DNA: TGCAGCGTTTACAGGGGCCTGAACACTGAAGCTTTCTTT. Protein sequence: CSVYRGLNTEAFF.

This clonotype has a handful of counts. The CDR3 DNA sequence: TGCAGTGCTAGTGCGACTAGCGGTCGAGAGACCCAGTACTTC. It yields the protein CSASATSGRETQYF. This chain connects TRBV20-1 to TRBJ2-7; TRBD2 matches at 9 bases. The J call is doubtful: the DNA matches TRBJ2-5 better. The CDR3 is made up of 14 amino acids. The germline CDR1 and CDR2 sequences are DFQATT and SNEGSKA (reference sequence).